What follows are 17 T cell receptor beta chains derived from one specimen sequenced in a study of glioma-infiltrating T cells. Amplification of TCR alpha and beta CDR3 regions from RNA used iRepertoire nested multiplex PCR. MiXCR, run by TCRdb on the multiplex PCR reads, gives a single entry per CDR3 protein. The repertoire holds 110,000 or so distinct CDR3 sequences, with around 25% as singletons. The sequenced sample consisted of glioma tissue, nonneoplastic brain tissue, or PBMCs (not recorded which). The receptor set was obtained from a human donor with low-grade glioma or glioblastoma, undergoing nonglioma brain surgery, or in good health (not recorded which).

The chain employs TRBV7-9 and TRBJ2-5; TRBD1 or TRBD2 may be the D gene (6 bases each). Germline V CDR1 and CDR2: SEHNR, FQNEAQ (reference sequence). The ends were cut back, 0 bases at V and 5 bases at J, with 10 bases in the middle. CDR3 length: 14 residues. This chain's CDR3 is CASSLAGGSETQYF. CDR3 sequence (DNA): TGTGCCAGCAGCTTAGCCGGGGGCTCGGAGACCCAGTACTTC.

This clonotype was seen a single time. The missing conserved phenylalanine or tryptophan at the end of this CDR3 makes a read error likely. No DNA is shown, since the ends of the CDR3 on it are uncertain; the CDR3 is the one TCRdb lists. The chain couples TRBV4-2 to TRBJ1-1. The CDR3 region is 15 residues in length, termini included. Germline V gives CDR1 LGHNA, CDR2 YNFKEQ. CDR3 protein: CASSQLATRNTEAFL.

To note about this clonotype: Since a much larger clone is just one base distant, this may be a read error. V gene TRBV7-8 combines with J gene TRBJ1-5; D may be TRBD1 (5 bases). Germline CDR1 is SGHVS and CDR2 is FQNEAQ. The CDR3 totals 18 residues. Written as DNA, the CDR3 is TGTGCCAGCAGCTTGTATGGCGGGGCCCCACGGGGCAATAAGCCCCAGCATTTT. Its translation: CASSLYGGAPRGNKPQHF.

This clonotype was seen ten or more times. The CDR3 region has the DNA TGCAGTGCGATACTACAGGGCACCTACGAGCAGTACTTC. Amino acids: CSAILQGTYEQYF. This chain links TRBV20-1 with TRBJ2-7; TRBD1 is a possible D gene (6 bases). The CDR3 is made up of 13 amino acids. Trimming cost V 6 bases and J 2 bases, with 14 bases left between them. Germline V gives CDR1 DFQATT, CDR2 SNEGSKA (reference sequence).

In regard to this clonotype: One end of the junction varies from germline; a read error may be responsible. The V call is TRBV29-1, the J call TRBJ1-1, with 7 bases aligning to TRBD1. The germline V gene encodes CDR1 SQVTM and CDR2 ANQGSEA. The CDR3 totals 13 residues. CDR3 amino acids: CSVMDRSSTGAFF. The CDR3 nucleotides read TGCAGCGTGATGGACAGGTCGAGCACTGGAGCTTTCTTT.

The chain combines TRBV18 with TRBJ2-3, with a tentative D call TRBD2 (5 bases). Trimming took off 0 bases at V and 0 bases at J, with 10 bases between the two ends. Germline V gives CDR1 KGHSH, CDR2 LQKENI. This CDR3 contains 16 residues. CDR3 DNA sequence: TGTGCCAGCTCACCACCGGAGGTTTTTAGCACAGATACGCAGTATTTT. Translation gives CASSPPEVFSTDTQYF.

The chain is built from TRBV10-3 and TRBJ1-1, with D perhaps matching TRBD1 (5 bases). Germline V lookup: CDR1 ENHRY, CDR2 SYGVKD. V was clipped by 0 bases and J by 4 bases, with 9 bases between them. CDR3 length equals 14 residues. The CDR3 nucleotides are TGTGCCATCAGTGAGTCGGGGGGAACCACTGAAGCTTTCTTT. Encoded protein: CAISESGGTTEAFF.

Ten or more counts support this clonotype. The CDR3 reads CSASPSSGSSYNEQFF. The CDR3 DNA reads as TGCAGTGCTAGCCCCTCTAGCGGGAGCTCCTACAATGAGCAGTTCTTC. The gene calls are TRBV20-1 and TRBJ2-1, with 10 bases identical to TRBD2. After removal of 3 bases from V and 0 bases from J, the junction contained 5 bases not matched to a gene. The CDR3 is made up of 16 amino acids. From germline, CDR1 is DFQATT and CDR2 SNEGSKA (reference sequence).

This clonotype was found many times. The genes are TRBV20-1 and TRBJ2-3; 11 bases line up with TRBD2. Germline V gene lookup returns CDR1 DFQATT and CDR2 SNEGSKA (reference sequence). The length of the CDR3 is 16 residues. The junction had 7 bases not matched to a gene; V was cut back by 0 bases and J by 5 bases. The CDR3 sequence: CSARDLGLAVQDTQYF. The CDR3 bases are TGCAGTGCTAGAGATTTGGGACTAGCGGTTCAAGATACGCAGTATTTT.

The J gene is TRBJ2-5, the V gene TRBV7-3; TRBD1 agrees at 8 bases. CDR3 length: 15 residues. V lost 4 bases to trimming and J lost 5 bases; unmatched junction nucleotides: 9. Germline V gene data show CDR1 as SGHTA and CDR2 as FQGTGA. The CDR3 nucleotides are TGTGCCAGCAGCTCACCAGGGGGCGCCTTCGAGACCCAGTACTTC. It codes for CASSSPGGAFETQYF.

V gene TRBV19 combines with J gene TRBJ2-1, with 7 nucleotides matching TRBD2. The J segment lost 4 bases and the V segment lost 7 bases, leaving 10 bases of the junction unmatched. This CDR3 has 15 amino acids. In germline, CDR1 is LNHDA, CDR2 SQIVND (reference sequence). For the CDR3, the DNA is TGTGCCAGTACCCTCGGCGGGGGAGTTTACAATGAGCAGTTCTTC. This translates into CASTLGGGVYNEQFF. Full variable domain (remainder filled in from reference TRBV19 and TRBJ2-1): DGGITQSPKYLFRKEGQNVTLSCEQNLNHDAMYWYRQDPGQGLRLIYYSQIVNDFQKGDIAEGYSVSREKKESFPLTVTSAQKNPTAFYLCASTLGGGVYNEQFFGPGTRLTVL.

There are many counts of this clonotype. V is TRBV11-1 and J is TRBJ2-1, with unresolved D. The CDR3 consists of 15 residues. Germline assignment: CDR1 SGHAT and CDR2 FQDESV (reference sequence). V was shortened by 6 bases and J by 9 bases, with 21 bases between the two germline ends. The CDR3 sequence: CASRHNSIPLGEQFF. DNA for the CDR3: TGTGCCAGCAGGCACAACAGTATCCCCTTAGGTGAGCAGTTCTTC.

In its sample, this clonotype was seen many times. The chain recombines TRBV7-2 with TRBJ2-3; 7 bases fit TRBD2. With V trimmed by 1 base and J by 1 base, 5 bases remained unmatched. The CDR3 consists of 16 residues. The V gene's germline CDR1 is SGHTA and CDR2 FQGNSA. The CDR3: CASSLGWLAGTDTQYF. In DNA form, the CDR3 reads TGTGCCAGCAGCTTAGGTTGGCTAGCGGGCACAGATACGCAGTATTTT.

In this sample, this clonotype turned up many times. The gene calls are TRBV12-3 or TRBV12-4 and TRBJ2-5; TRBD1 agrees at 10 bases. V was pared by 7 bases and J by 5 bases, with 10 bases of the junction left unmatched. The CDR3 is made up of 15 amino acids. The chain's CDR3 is CASTPRDRGSETQYF. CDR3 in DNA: TGTGCCAGCACCCCACGGGACAGGGGTAGCGAGACCCAGTACTTC.

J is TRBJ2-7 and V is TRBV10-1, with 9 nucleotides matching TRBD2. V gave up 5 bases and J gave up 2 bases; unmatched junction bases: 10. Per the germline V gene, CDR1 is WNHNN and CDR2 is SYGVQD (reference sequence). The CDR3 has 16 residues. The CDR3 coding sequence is TGCGCCAGCAGTACACAGAAAGCGGGAGGAACCTACGAGCAGTACTTC. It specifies CASSTQKAGGTYEQYF.

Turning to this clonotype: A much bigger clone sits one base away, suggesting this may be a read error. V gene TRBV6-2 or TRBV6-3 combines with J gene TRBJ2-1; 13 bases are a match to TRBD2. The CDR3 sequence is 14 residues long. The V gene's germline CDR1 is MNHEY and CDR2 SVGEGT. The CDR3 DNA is TGCGCCAGCAAGGGACTAGCGGGGCTCAATGAGCAGTTCTTC. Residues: CASKGLAGLNEQFF.

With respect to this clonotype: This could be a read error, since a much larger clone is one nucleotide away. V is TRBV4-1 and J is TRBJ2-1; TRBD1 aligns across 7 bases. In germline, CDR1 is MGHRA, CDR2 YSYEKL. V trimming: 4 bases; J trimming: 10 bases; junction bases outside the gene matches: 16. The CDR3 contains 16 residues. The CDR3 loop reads CASSPRRTGGEYEQFF. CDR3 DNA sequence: TGCGCCAGCAGCCCGCGGCGGACAGGTGGAGAATACGAGCAGTTCTTC.